What follows are 8 T cell receptor beta chains derived from one specimen sequenced in a study of OX40 agonist ivuxolimab in advanced cancers. Only in-frame clones appear in the TCRdb table, and some are missing; sequencing was by immunoSEQ multiplex PCR. The table includes 35,000 to 45,000 clones, about three quarters detected once. Sequences were derived from CD4+ or CD8+ T cells sorted from blood, sampled in a trial of the OX40 agonist ivuxolimab. These receptors were collected from an adult with an advanced solid tumor such as melanoma, head and neck, liver or kidney cancer.

This clone was picked up a small number of times. J is TRBJ2-7 and V is TRBV10-1, with a tentative D call TRBD2 (5 bases). Germline-derived CDR1 and CDR2 are WNHNN and SYGVQD (reference sequence). This CDR3 has 13 amino acids. V was shortened by 3 bases and J by 6 bases, with 12 bases between the two germline ends. CDR3 nucleotide sequence: TGCGCCAGCAGTGATAGAGGGAGTCGCGAGCAGTACTTC. It yields the protein CASSDRGSREQYF.

CDR3: CASSDRIRQQYF. The CDR3 bases are TGTGCCAGCAGTGACCGGATAAGGCAGCAGTACTTC. The rearrangement links TRBV6-1 to TRBJ2-7; D remains unclear. The germline V gene encodes CDR1 MNHNS and CDR2 SASEGT. V dropped 3 bases and J dropped 8 bases, with 11 bases sitting between them. The CDR3 contains 12 residues.

This clone was recorded only once. The chain has TRBV30 and TRBJ1-1; the D gene is possibly TRBD1 (5 bases). Germline V gives CDR1 GTSNPN, CDR2 SVGIG (reference sequence). Trimming took off 7 bases at V and 5 bases at J, with 23 bases between the two ends. The CDR3 sequence is 15 residues long. The CDR3 bases are TGTGCCTATCGAACTACACCGGGGGTCAAGACTGAAGCTTTCTTT. Its translation is CAYRTTPGVKTEAFF. The full variable domain, in which reference TRBV30 and TRBJ1-1 provide the parts outside the CDR3, is SQTIHQWPATLVQPVGSPLSLECTVEGTSNPNLYWYRQAAGRGLQLLFYSVGIGQISSEVPQNLSASRPQDRQFILSSKKLLLSDSGFYLCAYRTTPGVKTEAFFGQGTRLTVV.

The V gene is TRBV9, the J gene TRBJ2-1; 7 bases are a match to TRBD2. Germline V lookup: CDR1 SGDLS, CDR2 YYNGEE. V trimming: 4 bases; J trimming: 1 base; junction bases outside the gene matches: 8. The CDR3 length is 16 residues. CDR3 nucleotides: TGTGCCAGCAGCCCCCGGGAGCGGGATTCCTACAATGAGCAGTTCTTC. Protein product: CASSPRERDSYNEQFF.

The chain joins TRBV18 to TRBJ1-1; D gene ambiguous. This CDR3 is 14 amino acids long. Germline V gives CDR1 KGHSH, CDR2 LQKENI. V lost 3 bases to trimming and J lost 1 base, with 9 bases between them. The CDR3 region is CASSPNPGNTEAFF. DNA for the CDR3: TGTGCCAGCTCACCGAACCCAGGGAACACTGAAGCTTTCTTT.

The chain uses TRBV5-1 and TRBJ1-1, with D unresolved. CDR3 length equals 13 residues. Germline CDR1 and CDR2: SGHRS and YFSETQ. With 4 bases removed from V and 5 bases from J, the gap between germline ends came to 12 bases. The CDR3 coding sequence is TGCGCCAGCAGCAGCGTAGTAGGAACTGAAGCTTTCTTT. Residues: CASSSVVGTEAFF.

The gene calls are TRBV6-1 and TRBJ2-3, with unresolved D. The CDR3 length is 14 residues. Trimming removed 4 bases at V and 1 base at J, with 9 bases between. Germline V lookup: CDR1 MNHNS, CDR2 SASEGT. The CDR3 region is CASSVSEGTDTQYF. The CDR3 DNA reads TGTGCCAGCAGTGTTTCAGAGGGCACAGATACGCAGTATTTT.

This clone was observed a few times. This chain links TRBV4-2 with TRBJ2-6; D not resolved. This CDR3 spans 15 amino acids. Deletions cut 0 bases from V and 2 bases from J, with 5 bases between. Germline assignment: CDR1 LGHNA and CDR2 YNFKEQ. The CDR3 reads CASSQDGTGANVLTF. In DNA form, the CDR3 reads TGTGCCAGCAGCCAAGATGGAACTGGGGCCAACGTCCTGACTTTC.